This T cell receptor beta chain was sequenced for a study of cytomegalovirus exposure and HLA in healthy donors. Findings and caveats of the study: In an earlier analysis, most TCR beta V segments were productive about 87% or about 30% of the time.

Researchers ran the PCR with 60 Vbeta and 13 Jbeta primers. Measured with immunoSEQ multiplex PCR; TCRdb has only the in-frame clones, and not every one. The sample carries under 200,000 clones, around 68% recorded once. Germline trimming cut 6 bases from V and 4 bases from J; bases unmatched to any gene: 7. This CDR3 comprises 14 residues. In germline, CDR1 is MNHEY, CDR2 SVGAGI. A few counts support this clone. Its target is not known. V gene TRBV6-5 combines with J gene TRBJ2-7; 9 positions match TRBD2. The receptor was derived from a woman between 35 and 50 years old in good health and CMV-seropositive. The sequenced material came from PBMCs. CDR3 sequence: CASSAGTSFYEQYF. DNA of the CDR3: TGTGCCAGCAGCGCCGGGACTAGCTTTTACGAGCAGTACTTC.